This TCR beta chain was sequenced for a study of T cells in localized non-small cell lung cancer. Generated by immunoSEQ multiplex PCR, the TCRdb table keeps only in-frame clones and is missing some. The sample gives some 66,000 clones, roughly 86% of which show up once; roughly 14% is in the top ten. CDR1 is MNHEY, CDR2 SMNVEV, per germline (reference sequence). The CDR3 sequence is 13 residues long. Trimming took off 6 bases at V and 8 bases at J, with 16 bases between the two ends. The chain is built from TRBV27 and TRBJ1-2; D is unclear. This TCR was sampled from a female donor older than 55 with stage I lung adenocarcinoma. This sample comprised peripheral blood, obtained before any cancer treatment. CDR3 nucleotides: TGTGCCAGCAGAGGAAGCCCCTCACACGGCTACACCTTC. Its protein product is CASRGSPSHGYTF.